The 31 T cell receptor beta chains below come from one sample, sequenced in a study of cytomegalovirus exposure and HLA in healthy donors. Vbeta (60) and Jbeta (13) primers were used in the PCR. Method: immunoSEQ multiplex PCR; TCRdb's copy keeps in-frame clones and lacks some. The sample lists around 100,000 clones; around three fifths were seen once. The sample comprised PBMCs. The source is a man younger than 45 in good health and CMV-seronegative.

The chain uses TRBV20-1 and TRBJ1-6, with D hard to call. The CDR3 runs 11 residues. The germline V gene has CDR1 DFQATT and CDR2 SNEGSKA (reference sequence). V was shortened by 3 bases and J by 9 bases, with 6 bases between the two germline ends. CDR3 loop: CSASDFSPLHF. The CDR3 nucleotides are TGCAGTGCTAGCGACTTTTCACCCCTCCACTTT.

This clone was detected only once. This chain links TRBV2 with TRBJ2-3; the D is unclear. Germline lookup yields CDR1 SNHLY and CDR2 FYNNEI. V dropped 1 base and J dropped 3 bases, with 14 bases sitting between them. The CDR3 sequence is 16 residues long. CDR3 sequence: CASSEEVARRTDTQYF. CDR3 nucleotide sequence: TGTGCCAGCAGTGAAGAAGTAGCCCGAAGGACAGATACGCAGTATTTT.

This clone was recorded a few times. This sequence joins TRBV6-6 and TRBJ1-6, with 7 positions matching TRBD1. Germline CDR1 is MNHNY and CDR2 is SVGAGI (reference sequence). V lost 2 bases to trimming and J lost 9 bases; unmatched junction nucleotides: 10. The CDR3 has 16 residues. CDR3 DNA sequence: TGTGCCAGCAGTTACGTCTCAACAGGGGCGGGTTCACCCCTCCACTTT. It specifies CASSYVSTGAGSPLHF.

The rearrangement joins TRBV9 to TRBJ2-1; TRBD1 might be the D (6 bases). V was shortened by 2 bases and J by 0 bases, with 9 bases between the two germline ends. This CDR3 is 15 amino acids long. Germline values: CDR1 SGDLS, CDR2 YYNGEE. The CDR3 sequence: CASSVTGSSYNEQFF. CDR3 coding DNA: TGTGCCAGCAGCGTCACAGGGTCCTCCTACAATGAGCAGTTCTTC. Drawing the rest from reference TRBV9 and TRBJ2-1, the complete variable domain is DSGVTQTPKHLITATGQRVTLRCSPRSGDLSVYWYQQSLDQGLQFLIQYYNGEERAKGNILERFSAQQFPDLHSELNLSSLELGDSALYFCASSVTGSSYNEQFFGPGTRLTVL.

Worth noting for this clone: One end of the junction is discordant with germline, which a read error may explain. V and J are TRBV18 and TRBJ2-5; the D is unclear. This CDR3 comprises 13 residues. CDR1 is KGHSH, CDR2 LQKENI, per germline. This CDR3 is CASLPQRQETQYF. The CDR3 DNA follows: TGTGCCAGCTTACCACAGAGGCAAGAGACCCAGTACTTC.

The chain recombines TRBV27 with TRBJ2-7, with D perhaps matching TRBD1 (6 bases). CDR3 length: 12 residues. The V end was cut by 3 bases, the J end by 3 bases, with 6 bases between. Germline V gene sequence: CDR1 MNHEY, CDR2 SMNVEV (reference sequence). The CDR3 DNA reads as TGTGCCAGCAGTTTGACAGGCTACGAGCAGTACTTC. Translation: CASSLTGYEQYF.

CDR3 sequence (DNA): TGCAGCGTTGGCCTGGGGGGAGACTATGGCTACACCTTC. Translated: CSVGLGGDYGYTF. The genes are TRBV29-1 and TRBJ1-2, with a possible D match to TRBD1 (5 bases). V was shortened by 4 bases and J by 3 bases, with 12 bases between the two germline ends. Germline assignment: CDR1 SQVTM and CDR2 ANQGSEA. The CDR3 runs to 13 residues.

The V and J genes are TRBV5-4 and TRBJ2-2; no clear D gene. Germline loops: CDR1 SGHNT, CDR2 YYREEE (reference sequence). V lost 1 base and J lost 2, with 3 bases in between. CDR3 length equals 13 residues. The DNA for the CDR3 is TGTGCCAGCAGCTTGTTAAACACCGGGGAGCTGTTTTTT. It encodes CASSLLNTGELFF.

V and J are TRBV7-2 and TRBJ2-3, with 11 bases that match TRBD2. The CDR3 loop spans 19 amino acids. Germline assignment: CDR1 SGHTA and CDR2 FQGNSA. After removal of 5 bases from V and 0 bases from J, the junction contained 13 bases not matched to a gene. DNA of the CDR3: TGTGCCAGCAGCCGGAATAGCGGGAGGGAACGTACTAGCACAGATACGCAGTATTTT. It encodes CASSRNSGRERTSTDTQYF.

V gene TRBV7-9 combines with J gene TRBJ2-7; maybe TRBD1 (5 bases). Between the trimmed V and J ends, which lost 1 base and 3 bases, there was a span of 10 bases. Germline V gene sequence: CDR1 SEHNR, CDR2 FQNEAQ (reference sequence). There are 14 residues in the CDR3. Here the CDR3 DNA reads TGTGCCAGCAGCTTAGACCAGGGATTCTACGAGCAGTACTTC. Its protein is CASSLDQGFYEQYF.

V and J are TRBV6-1 and TRBJ1-2, with D possibly being TRBD1 (6 bases). The CDR3 length is 15 residues. CDR1 MNHNS and CDR2 SASEGT come from the germline V gene. V shed 2 bases and J shed 8 bases, with 18 bases lying between them. The CDR3 DNA sequence: TGTGCCAGCAGTGAACGGTTCCAGGGGCTGGGGGGCTACACCTTC. This translates into CASSERFQGLGGYTF.

The rearrangement links TRBV5-1 to TRBJ1-1; no clear D gene. The V gene lost 4 bases and the J gene lost 8 bases, with 15 bases spanning the gap. The germline V gene has CDR1 SGHRS and CDR2 YFSETQ. The CDR3 totals 13 residues. CDR3 residues: CASSPSPHLEAFF. The CDR3 region has the DNA TGCGCCAGCAGCCCAAGCCCCCACTTGGAAGCTTTCTTT.

This sequence joins TRBV6-4 and TRBJ2-3; 9 bases line up with TRBD1. The CDR3 runs to 15 residues. The J segment lost 2 bases and the V segment lost 4 bases, leaving 4 bases of the junction unmatched. Germline V gives CDR1 MRHNA, CDR2 SNTAGT. CDR3 in DNA: TGTGCCAGCAGTGGGACAGGGGCCCCCACAGATACGCAGTATTTT. Encoded protein: CASSGTGAPTDTQYF.

V usage is TRBV6-5 and J usage is TRBJ2-7; D may be TRBD1 (5 bases). V dropped 2 bases and J dropped 2 bases, with 10 bases sitting between them. This CDR3 region has 14 residues. Germline V gene data show CDR1 as MNHEY and CDR2 as SVGAGI. The CDR3 region has the DNA TGTGCCAGCAGTTACGCTGACAGAACCTACGAGCAGTACTTC. Translating it yields CASSYADRTYEQYF.

In its sample, this clone was seen a few times. The chain couples TRBV5-1 to TRBJ1-6; D ambiguous. CDR3 size: 14 residues. The V end was cut by 0 bases, the J end by 4 bases, with 5 bases between. Germline V lookup: CDR1 SGHRS, CDR2 YFSETQ. In nucleotides, the CDR3 is TGCGCCAGCAGCTTGGACGGGTATAATTCACCCCTCCACTTT. It encodes CASSLDGYNSPLHF.

This chain connects TRBV5-1 to TRBJ2-5, with D hard to call. This CDR3 contains 13 residues. V was pared by 0 bases and J by 5 bases, with 8 bases between. CDR1 and CDR2 from the germline V gene are SGHRS and YFSETQ. The CDR3 DNA follows: TGCGCCAGCAGCTTGGGGGCTGGGGAGACCCAGTACTTC. Amino acid sequence: CASSLGAGETQYF. The whole variable domain, filled in from reference TRBV5-1 and TRBJ2-5, reads KAGVTQTPRYLIKTRGQQVTLSCSPISGHRSVSWYQQTPGQGLQFLFEYFSETQRNKGNFPGRFSGRQFSNSRSEMNVSTLELGDSALYLCASSLGAGETQYFGPGTRLLVL.

V usage is TRBV7-2 and J usage is TRBJ2-1; D might be TRBD2 (7 bases). Germline lookup yields CDR1 SGHTA and CDR2 FQGNSA. The CDR3 has 18 amino acids. Trimming stripped 2 bases from V and 3 bases from J, with 20 bases between. The CDR3 DNA sequence: TGTGCCAGCAGCTTATTCGGGTGGGCGGGGGCGTACTACAATGAGCAGTTCTTC. Protein product: CASSLFGWAGAYYNEQFF.

This chain links TRBV7-8 with TRBJ1-3; no firm D call. V lost 1 base, J lost 4 bases, and 8 bases lay in between. The length of the CDR3 is 14 residues. Germline-derived CDR1 and CDR2 are SGHVS and FQNEAQ. The CDR3 protein is CASSLGQEGNTIYF. The CDR3 nucleotides are TGTGCCAGCAGCTTAGGTCAGGAAGGAAACACCATATATTTT.

This chain uses TRBV5-1 with TRBJ2-1; TRBD2 matches 10 bases. V was clipped by 3 bases and J by 2 bases; unmatched bases: 2. The germline V gene encodes CDR1 SGHRS and CDR2 YFSETQ. This CDR3 comprises 15 residues. In DNA, the CDR3 is TGCGCCAGCAGCTCCGGGACTAGCGCCTACAATGAGCAGTTCTTC. Residues: CASSSGTSAYNEQFF.

The V call is TRBV9, the J call TRBJ2-2; weak D call: TRBD1 (6 bases). CDR3 length equals 18 residues. Germline V gene lookup returns CDR1 SGDLS and CDR2 YYNGEE. V lost 4 bases and J 8 bases, leaving 27 bases between the germline ends. The CDR3 nucleotides are TGTGCCAGCAGCCTCACCCAAGGGGGACCGCTTTACTCTGGGGAGCTGTTTTTT. It codes for CASSLTQGGPLYSGELFF.

The CDR3, as DNA: TGTGCCAGCAGCTTGGTGGTCGGGGGCACAGATACGCAGTATTTT. Amino acids: CASSLVVGGTDTQYF. This chain uses TRBV5-5 with TRBJ2-3; D might be TRBD2 (5 bases). The CDR3 has 15 amino acids. Trimming shortened V by 0 bases and J by 1 base, and 9 bases separated the two germline ends. From germline, CDR1 is SGHKS and CDR2 YYEKEE (reference sequence). The full variable domain, its missing parts supplied by reference TRBV5-5 and TRBJ2-3, is DAGVTQSPTHLIKTRGQQVTLRCSPISGHKSVSWYQQVLGQGPQFIFQYYEKEERGRGNFPDRFSARQFPNYSSELNVNALLLGDSALYLCASSLVVGGTDTQYFGPGTRLTVL.

The J gene is TRBJ1-1, the V gene TRBV6-6; no definite D call. The germline CDR1 and CDR2 sequences are MNHNY and SVGAGI (reference sequence). Deletions cut 0 bases from V and 1 base from J, with 6 bases between. The CDR3 is 14 amino acids. This CDR3 reads CASSYSSQNTEAFF. Written as DNA, the CDR3 is TGTGCCAGCAGTTACTCTTCCCAGAACACTGAAGCTTTCTTT.

V usage is TRBV11-2 and J usage is TRBJ2-7, with no clear D. The CDR3 consists of 16 residues. Germline lookup yields CDR1 SGHAT and CDR2 FQNNGV. Trimming took 2 bases from V and 1 from J, leaving 15 bases between them. This chain's CDR3 is CASSLQSPGSSYEQYF. CDR3 nucleotide sequence: TGTGCCAGCAGCTTACAGTCGCCAGGCTCGTCCTACGAGCAGTACTTC. Drawing the rest from reference TRBV11-2 and TRBJ2-7, the complete variable domain is EAGVAQSPRYKIIEKRQSVAFWCNPISGHATLYWYQQILGQGPKLLIQFQNNGVVDDSQLPKDRFSAERLKGVDSTLKIQPAKLEDSAVYLCASSLQSPGSSYEQYFGPGTRLTVT.

The chain couples TRBV23-1 to TRBJ1-5, with D tentatively TRBD1 (6 bases). TRBV23-1 is an open reading frame whose function is uncertain. This CDR3 has 18 residues. V lost 4 bases to trimming and J lost 7 bases, with 26 bases between them. The CDR3 sequence: CASSRSADWGQIRQPQHF. CDR3 in DNA: TGCGCCAGCAGTCGATCGGCCGACTGGGGGCAGATTCGCCAGCCCCAGCATTTT.

The chain combines TRBV28 with TRBJ1-2; D is unresolved. The length of the CDR3 is 12 residues. In germline, CDR1 is MDHEN, CDR2 SYDVKM. V lost 6 bases and J 4 bases, leaving 9 bases between the germline ends. The CDR3 sequence is CASSRTVYGYTF. The CDR3 nucleotides are TGTGCCAGCAGCCGTACGGTCTATGGCTACACCTTC.

The gene calls are TRBV28 and TRBJ2-5; 10 bases fit TRBD2. Losses at the gene ends were 5 bases for V and 5 bases for J; bases not matched to a gene: 14. CDR1 is MDHEN and CDR2 is SYDVKM in the germline V gene. CDR3 size: 17 residues. The CDR3: CASSPRLAGRGGETQYF. The CDR3 DNA is TGTGCCAGCAGTCCCCGACTAGCGGGTAGGGGAGGGGAGACCCAGTACTTC. The full variable domain, rest sourced from reference TRBV28 and TRBJ2-5, is DVKVTQSSRYLVKRTGEKVFLECVQDMDHENMFWYRQDPGLGLRLIYFSYDVKMKEKGDIPEGYSVSREKKERFSLILESASTNQTSMYLCASSPRLAGRGGETQYFGPGTRLLVL.

This sequence joins TRBV5-1 and TRBJ1-4; D might be TRBD1 (5 bases). The germline V and J ends were trimmed by 0 bases and 4 bases, with 10 bases remaining between them. Germline-derived CDR1 and CDR2 are SGHRS and YFSETQ. The CDR3 is 15 amino acids. The chain's CDR3 is CASSLEGVGNEKLFF. The CDR3 DNA reads TGCGCCAGCAGCTTGGAAGGGGTTGGTAATGAAAAACTGTTTTTT.

This clone was observed a handful of times. The V and J genes are TRBV4-3 and TRBJ2-2; 10 nucleotides match TRBD2. CDR1 and CDR2 (germline): LGHNA, YSLEER. The CDR3 has 16 residues. J gave up 1 base and V 1 base, and 0 bases lay outside the gene matches. CDR3 DNA: TGCGCCAGCAGCCAAGTAGCGGGGGGGAACACCGGGGAGCTGTTTTTT. Protein: CASSQVAGGNTGELFF.

This clone was seen only a few times. The chain recombines TRBV30 with TRBJ2-7; D is ambiguous. The CDR3 sequence is 12 residues long. The germline CDR1 and CDR2 sequences are GTSNPN and SVGIG (reference sequence). Trimming shortened V by 4 bases and J by 4 bases, and 11 bases separated the two germline ends. CDR3: CAWTARGYEQYF. CDR3 DNA sequence: TGTGCCTGGACCGCTAGAGGATACGAGCAGTACTTC.

In its sample, this clone was seen a few times. This sequence joins TRBV9 and TRBJ2-3; D call uncertain. Germline V gene data show CDR1 as SGDLS and CDR2 as YYNGEE. This CDR3 has 14 residues. Trimming left V 0 bases short and J 1 base short, with 6 bases between. The CDR3 protein is CASSVVQGTDTQYF. The CDR3 DNA follows: TGTGCCAGCAGCGTAGTTCAGGGCACAGATACGCAGTATTTT.

The chain employs TRBV6-5 and TRBJ2-5; D might be TRBD2 (6 bases). Germline-derived CDR1 and CDR2 are MNHEY and SVGAGI. With 2 bases removed from V and 7 bases from J, the gap between germline ends came to 17 bases. CDR3 size: 15 residues. CDR3 loop: CASSYGGTTEGTQYF. The CDR3 DNA reads TGTGCCAGCAGTTACGGCGGGACCACCGAAGGGACCCAGTACTTC.